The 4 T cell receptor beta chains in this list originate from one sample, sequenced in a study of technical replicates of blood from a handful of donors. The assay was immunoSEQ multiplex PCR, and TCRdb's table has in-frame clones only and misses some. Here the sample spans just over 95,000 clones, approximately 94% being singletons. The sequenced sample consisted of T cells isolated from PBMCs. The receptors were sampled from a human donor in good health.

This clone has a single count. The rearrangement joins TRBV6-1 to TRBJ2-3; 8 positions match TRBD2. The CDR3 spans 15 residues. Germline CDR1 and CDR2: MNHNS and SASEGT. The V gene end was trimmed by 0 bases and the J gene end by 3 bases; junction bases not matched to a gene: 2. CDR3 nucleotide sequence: TGTGCCAGCAGTGAAGCGAAGCGGGAGACAGATACGCAGTATTTT. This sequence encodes CASSEAKRETDTQYF.

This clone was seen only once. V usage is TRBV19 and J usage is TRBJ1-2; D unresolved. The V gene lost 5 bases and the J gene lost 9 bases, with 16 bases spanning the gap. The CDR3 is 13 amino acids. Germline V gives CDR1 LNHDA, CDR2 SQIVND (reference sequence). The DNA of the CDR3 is TGTGCCAGTAGTTGGGGTATGACTATGAGCTACACCTTC. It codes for CASSWGMTMSYTF. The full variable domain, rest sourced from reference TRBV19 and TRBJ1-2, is DGGITQSPKYLFRKEGQNVTLSCEQNLNHDAMYWYRQDPGQGLRLIYYSQIVNDFQKGDIAEGYSVSREKKESFPLTVTSAQKNPTAFYLCASSWGMTMSYTFGSGTRLTVV.

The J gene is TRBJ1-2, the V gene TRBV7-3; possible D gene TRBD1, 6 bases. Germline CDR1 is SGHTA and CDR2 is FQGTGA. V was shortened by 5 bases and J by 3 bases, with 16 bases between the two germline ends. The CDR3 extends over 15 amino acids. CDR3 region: CASSAQGLGDYGYTF. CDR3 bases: TGTGCCAGCAGCGCACAGGGCCTGGGAGACTATGGCTACACCTTC.

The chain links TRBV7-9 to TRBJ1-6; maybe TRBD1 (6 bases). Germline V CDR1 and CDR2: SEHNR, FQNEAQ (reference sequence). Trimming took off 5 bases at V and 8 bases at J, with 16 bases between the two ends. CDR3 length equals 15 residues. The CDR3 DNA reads TGTGCCAGCAGCGCCATACAGGGCCTGGATTCACCCCTCCACTTT. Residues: CASSAIQGLDSPLHF. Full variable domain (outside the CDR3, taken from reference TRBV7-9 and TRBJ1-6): DTGVSQNPRHKITKRGQNVTFRCDPISEHNRLYWYRQTLGQGPEFLTYFQNEAQLEKSRLLSDRFSAERPKGSFSTLEIQRTEQGDSAMYLCASSAIQGLDSPLHFGNGTRLTVT.